The 32 T cell receptor beta chains listed next were all sequenced from one sample in a study of T cell repertoires in cytomegalovirus infection. Each CDR3 protein gets one entry after TCRdb re-called the reads with MiXCR. The sample includes about 260,000 distinct CDR3 sequences, approximately 15% of them seen just once. Input material: PBMCs. The receptors here all came from a human donor in good health (CMV status not recorded). Some clones in this sample may be carry-over from other donors' samples.

V usage is TRBV5-1 and J usage is TRBJ2-7; D unresolved. This CDR3 spans 13 amino acids. Germline V gene data show CDR1 as SGHRS and CDR2 as YFSETQ. Trimming left V 3 bases short and J 2 bases short, with 9 bases between. CDR3 sequence (DNA): TGCGCCAGCAGCTACGCGGCGACCTACGAGCAGTACTTC. Translating it yields CASSYAATYEQYF.

This sequence joins TRBV7-3 and TRBJ2-1; D remains ambiguous. The CDR3 runs to 15 residues. Germline V gives CDR1 SGHTA, CDR2 FQGTGA. Trimming took off 1 base at V and 0 bases at J, with 7 bases between the two ends. CDR3: CASSLSSSSYNEQFF. The CDR3 DNA follows: TGTGCCAGCAGCTTAAGCTCAAGCTCCTACAATGAGCAGTTCTTC.

There are many counts of this clonotype. This chain uses TRBV7-8 with TRBJ1-2, with a possible D match to TRBD1 (6 bases). Germline CDR1 and CDR2: SGHVS and FQNEAQ. The CDR3 has 15 amino acids. Trimming cost V 6 bases and J 4 bases, with 18 bases left between them. CDR3 protein: CASSDLGGLGYGYTF. The CDR3 nucleotides read TGTGCCAGCAGTGACCTGGGGGGGCTAGGCTATGGCTACACCTTC.

This clonotype was counted at least ten times. V gene TRBV20-1 combines with J gene TRBJ1-5; 10 bases map to TRBD1. Trimming at V came to 6 bases and at J to 1 base, leaving 18 bases not matched to a gene. The CDR3 has 19 amino acids. Germline V gene sequence: CDR1 DFQATT, CDR2 SNEGSKA (reference sequence). CDR3 sequence reads: CSAQTTRDRGLWSNQPQHF. As DNA, the CDR3 is TGCAGTGCGCAAACTACAAGGGACAGGGGCCTTTGGAGCAATCAGCCCCAGCATTTT.

The rearrangement uses TRBV29-1 and TRBJ1-1; D might be TRBD1 (5 bases). Trimming left V 5 bases short and J 1 base short, with 14 bases between. The CDR3 has 14 residues. The germline CDR1 and CDR2 sequences are SQVTM and ANQGSEA. CDR3 in DNA: TGCAGCGTTCTGGCAGGGCAAGGGAACACTGAAGCTTTCTTT. Translated: CSVLAGQGNTEAFF.

The CDR3 sequence is CASSSSMGEQYF. CDR3 DNA: TGTGCCAGCAGCTCCTCGATGGGCGAGCAGTACTTC. V usage is TRBV7-6 and J usage is TRBJ2-7; no clear D gene. Germline V gene lookup returns CDR1 SGHVS and CDR2 FNYEAQ. The CDR3 loop spans 12 amino acids. V lost 4 bases to trimming and J lost 6 bases, with 10 bases between them.

The chain recombines TRBV30 with TRBJ2-5; maybe TRBD2 (6 bases). V lost 0 bases to trimming and J lost 2 bases, with 16 bases between them. Germline values: CDR1 GTSNPN, CDR2 SVGIG (reference sequence). The CDR3 runs to 16 residues. As DNA, the CDR3 is TGTGCCTGGAGTGTACGGAGGGAGGAAGGTCAAGAGACCCAGTACTTC. It is translated as CAWSVRREEGQETQYF.

This clonotype was observed a handful of times. This chain connects TRBV11-3 to TRBJ2-7; 8 positions match TRBD1. After removal of 1 base from V and 5 bases from J, the junction contained 7 bases not matched to a gene. Per germline, CDR1 SGHNT and CDR2 YENEEA. This CDR3 is built from 15 residues. The CDR3 here is CASSLGSDRADEQYF. The CDR3 nucleotides are TGTGCCAGCAGCTTAGGGTCGGACAGGGCCGACGAGCAGTACTTC. Variable domain in full (rest from reference TRBV11-3 and TRBJ2-7): EAGVVQSPRYKIIEKKQPVAFWCNPISGHNTLYWYLQNLGQGPELLIRYENEEAVDDSQLPKDRFSAERLKGVDSTLKIQPAELGDSAVYLCASSLGSDRADEQYFGPGTRLTVT.

The rearrangement uses TRBV20-1 and TRBJ2-5; D is perhaps TRBD2 (7 bases). V was clipped by 0 bases and J by 5 bases, with 16 bases between them. Germline assignment: CDR1 DFQATT and CDR2 SNEGSKA (reference sequence). CDR3 length equals 15 residues. The CDR3 spells CSARDHRGAGETQYF. CDR3 bases: TGCAGTGCTAGAGATCACCGGGGGGCGGGGGAGACCCAGTACTTC.

This clonotype showed up many times. The V gene is TRBV7-2, the J gene TRBJ1-6; 8 nucleotides match TRBD1. CDR1 and CDR2 from the germline V gene are SGHTA and FQGNSA. V trimming: 4 bases; J trimming: 5 bases; junction bases outside the gene matches: 7. The CDR3 totals 16 residues. Here the CDR3 DNA reads TGTGCCAGCAGCTACGGGACAGGATCGGATAATTCACCCCTCCACTTT. It codes for CASSYGTGSDNSPLHF.

This clonotype was counted ten times or more. The chain has TRBV7-8 and TRBJ1-2, with D hard to call. The V gene lost 0 bases and the J gene lost 8 bases, with 10 bases spanning the gap. CDR3 length: 13 residues. The V gene's germline CDR1 is SGHVS and CDR2 FQNEAQ. CDR3 region: CASSLASLMGYTF. DNA of the CDR3: TGTGCCAGCAGCTTAGCCTCCCTCATGGGCTACACCTTC.

The chain employs TRBV7-9 and TRBJ2-2; D is possibly TRBD1 (6 bases). The V end lost 4 bases, the J end lost 1 base, and 13 bases lay between the germline ends. CDR3 length: 16 amino acids. Germline assignment: CDR1 SEHNR and CDR2 FQNEAQ (reference sequence). The CDR3 region is CASSSTGTKNTGELFF. The DNA for the CDR3 is TGTGCCAGCAGCTCAACCGGGACAAAGAACACCGGGGAGCTGTTTTTT.

This clonotype was picked up many times. The chain links TRBV6-5 to TRBJ2-6; either TRBD1 or TRBD2 may supply D (6 bases each). V shed 5 bases and J shed 4 bases, with 12 bases lying between them. The CDR3 runs to 15 residues. The germline CDR1 and CDR2 sequences are MNHEY and SVGAGI. DNA for the CDR3: TGTGCCAGCAGTAGAGGGGGGAGCGGGGCCAACGTCCTGACTTTC. Translation gives CASSRGGSGANVLTF.

There are many counts of this clonotype. V gene TRBV7-9 combines with J gene TRBJ2-7, with 7 bases that match TRBD1. V shed 5 bases and J 0 bases; nucleotides not matched to a gene: 7. Germline-derived CDR1 and CDR2 are SEHNR and FQNEAQ (reference sequence). This CDR3 is built from 15 residues. CDR3 protein: CASSPPTGSSYEQYF. The CDR3 DNA reads as TGTGCCAGCAGCCCACCGACAGGGAGCTCCTACGAGCAGTACTTC.

This clonotype turned up a few times. This chain connects TRBV27 to TRBJ2-1; D is perhaps TRBD1 or TRBD2 (5 bases each). This CDR3 has 15 amino acids. Germline V lookup: CDR1 MNHEY, CDR2 SMNVEV (reference sequence). With 9 bases removed from V and 0 bases from J, the gap between germline ends came to 15 bases. The CDR3 reads CASGRDLSSYNEQFF. The DNA for the CDR3 is TGTGCCAGTGGAAGGGACCTTAGCTCCTACAATGAGCAGTTCTTC.

Ten or more counts support this clonotype. The chain links TRBV28 to TRBJ2-2; 9 positions agree with TRBD1. The CDR3 runs 16 residues. CDR1 is MDHEN and CDR2 is SYDVKM in the germline V gene. The V and J ends lost 5 bases and 3 bases, in that order; junction bases with no gene match: 7. The CDR3 nucleotides are TGTGCCAGCAGTCTCACAGGGGGCGCGGACACCGGGGAGCTGTTTTTT. This encodes CASSLTGGADTGELFF.

This clonotype was picked up a small number of times. The V and J genes are TRBV11-2 and TRBJ1-1, with D tentatively TRBD1 (5 bases). This CDR3 region has 16 residues. Germline CDR1 is SGHAT and CDR2 is FQNNGV. The V and J ends lost 4 bases and 1 base respectively, with 16 bases between them. The CDR3: CASSWGGGRGNTEAFF. DNA for the CDR3: TGTGCCAGCAGCTGGGGCGGGGGAAGAGGGAACACTGAAGCTTTCTTT. The full variable domain, with the rest looked up from reference TRBV11-2 and TRBJ1-1, is EAGVAQSPRYKIIEKRQSVAFWCNPISGHATLYWYQQILGQGPKLLIQFQNNGVVDDSQLPKDRFSAERLKGVDSTLKIQPAKLEDSAVYLCASSWGGGRGNTEAFFGQGTRLTVV.

This clonotype was found a few times. This rearrangement joins TRBV6-6 to TRBJ1-1, with TRBD1 matching 9 bases. This CDR3 comprises 12 residues. Losses at the gene ends were 5 bases for V and 9 bases for J; bases not matched to a gene: 4. Per germline, CDR1 MNHNY and CDR2 SVGAGI (reference sequence). The CDR3 loop reads CASSTGGGQAFF. The CDR3 DNA reads as TGTGCCAGCAGTACAGGGGGCGGCCAAGCTTTCTTT.

This clonotype was seen a handful of times. The rearrangement uses TRBV4-1 and TRBJ2-7; D is perhaps TRBD1 (6 bases). The CDR3 covers 15 residues. Germline CDR1 is MGHRA and CDR2 is YSYEKL. V was pared by 0 bases and J by 6 bases, with 15 bases between. The CDR3: CASSQDPTGMGEQYF. DNA of the CDR3: TGCGCCAGCAGCCAAGATCCTACAGGGATGGGCGAGCAGTACTTC.

The CDR3 reads CASSSVPGSYNEQFF. CDR3 DNA sequence: TGTGCCAGCAGTTCGGTCCCGGGGTCCTACAATGAGCAGTTCTTC. This chain links TRBV6-4 with TRBJ2-1; the D gene is possibly TRBD2 (5 bases). Trimming took 5 bases from V and 1 from J, leaving 12 bases between them. CDR1 and CDR2 from the germline V gene are MRHNA and SNTAGT. This CDR3 spans 15 amino acids.

This clonotype occurred a few times. One end of the junction does not line up with germline, which may come from a read error. This chain connects TRBV20-1 to TRBJ2-7, with TRBD2 identical over 8 bases. CDR3 length: 15 amino acids. The germline V gene has CDR1 DFQATT and CDR2 SNEGSKA (reference sequence). The CDR3 loop reads CSARVGSGKSDEQYF. The CDR3 nucleotides are TGCAGTGCCAGAGTAGGTAGCGGGAAGTCGGACGAGCAGTACTTC.

This clonotype was recorded many times. The chain recombines TRBV7-9 with TRBJ1-2; 10 bases agree with TRBD1. J lost 6 bases, V lost 8 bases, and 21 bases had no gene match. The germline CDR1 and CDR2 sequences are SEHNR and FQNEAQ (reference sequence). CDR3 length equals 18 residues. Written as DNA, the CDR3 is TGTGCCAGCCACGCGGTTACAAACCGGGACAGGGGATTGAATGGCTACACCTTC. Translated, it gives CASHAVTNRDRGLNGYTF.

Many counts were recorded for this clonotype. The rearrangement joins TRBV6-2 or TRBV6-3 to TRBJ2-7; 8 bases are a match to TRBD2. V was pared by 0 bases and J by 6 bases, with 7 bases of the junction left unmatched. Germline CDR1 is MNHEY and CDR2 is SVGEGT. The CDR3 is made up of 15 amino acids. The CDR3 bases are TGTGCCAGCAGTTACTCGATGGGCGGGAGGATCGAGCAGTACTTC. Encoded protein: CASSYSMGGRIEQYF.

This rearrangement joins TRBV20-1 to TRBJ2-5; the match to TRBD1 covers 7 bases. Germline-derived CDR1 and CDR2 are DFQATT and SNEGSKA (reference sequence). The trim removed 5 bases at V and 2 bases at J, leaving 5 bases unmatched. This CDR3 region has 13 residues. CDR3: CSAGRQGQETQYF. The DNA for the CDR3 is TGCAGTGCTGGGAGACAGGGTCAAGAGACCCAGTACTTC.

Many counts were recorded for this clonotype. V gene TRBV10-3 combines with J gene TRBJ2-5; perhaps D is TRBD1 or TRBD2 (6 bases each). Germline loops: CDR1 ENHRY, CDR2 SYGVKD. Trimming removed 2 bases from V and 7 bases from J, with 14 bases in between. The CDR3 extends over 14 amino acids. CDR3 DNA sequence: TGTGCCATCAGTGAGAATTTCGAGGGGGGGACCCAGTACTTC. Residues: CAISENFEGGTQYF.

The chain uses TRBV18 and TRBJ1-1, with D maybe TRBD1 (5 bases). The ends were cut back, 3 bases at V and 1 base at J, with 9 bases in the middle. The CDR3 runs 14 residues. Germline V gives CDR1 KGHSH, CDR2 LQKENI. Here the CDR3 reads CASSPRGTNTEAFF. CDR3 nucleotide sequence: TGTGCCAGCTCACCTCGGGGCACGAACACTGAAGCTTTCTTT. Drawing the rest from reference TRBV18 and TRBJ1-1, the complete variable domain is NAGVMQNPRHLVRRRGQEARLRCSPMKGHSHVYWYRQLPEEGLKFMVYLQKENIIDESGMPKERFSAEFPKEGPSILRIQQVVRGDSAAYFCASSPRGTNTEAFFGQGTRLTVV.

This clonotype appeared many times. V usage is TRBV14 and J usage is TRBJ2-5; D is undetermined. Trimming took 3 bases from V and 5 from J, leaving 13 bases between them. The CDR3 consists of 14 residues. CDR1 SGHDN and CDR2 FVKESK come from the germline V gene. The CDR3 reads CASSQRTAIETQYF. The CDR3 DNA is TGTGCCAGCAGCCAGAGGACGGCGATCGAGACCCAGTACTTC.

This clonotype was observed a few times. This chain uses TRBV19 with TRBJ2-3, with D tentatively TRBD2 (6 bases). Between the trimmed V and J ends, which lost 5 bases and 2 bases, there was a span of 17 bases. There are 16 residues in the CDR3. The germline CDR1 and CDR2 sequences are LNHDA and SQIVND (reference sequence). CDR3 residues: CASSPQAAGTTDTQYF. CDR3 nucleotides: TGTGCCAGTAGTCCCCAGGCCGCGGGAACCACAGATACGCAGTATTTT.

In this sample, this clonotype turned up many times. The rearrangement joins TRBV20-1 to TRBJ2-7; TRBD1 matches 8 bases. The CDR3 is 16 residues long. The junction had 9 bases not matched to a gene; V was cut back by 2 bases and J by 0 bases. Germline loops: CDR1 DFQATT, CDR2 SNEGSKA (reference sequence). In DNA, the CDR3 is TGCAGTGCTAGACAGCCAGGGACAGGTAACTCCTACGAGCAGTACTTC. Amino acids: CSARQPGTGNSYEQYF.

The chain joins TRBV18 to TRBJ1-5, with 7 bases matching TRBD1. The CDR3 loop spans 15 amino acids. With 6 bases clipped from V and 1 base from J, the junction kept 6 bases outside the gene matches. CDR1 is KGHSH and CDR2 is LQKENI in the germline V gene. The CDR3 spells CASSQTGLSNQPQHF. The CDR3 DNA follows: TGTGCCAGCTCTCAGACAGGGTTGAGCAATCAGCCCCAGCATTTT.

The chain employs TRBV20-1 and TRBJ1-5; D is ambiguous. Trimming stripped 3 bases from V and 3 bases from J, with 15 bases between. This CDR3 spans 15 amino acids. Per germline, CDR1 DFQATT and CDR2 SNEGSKA (reference sequence). This CDR3 reads CSASPVPSPNQPQHF. The DNA for the CDR3 is TGCAGTGCTAGTCCGGTTCCCAGCCCCAATCAGCCCCAGCATTTT.

This clonotype was seen a handful of times. V is TRBV3-1 and J is TRBJ2-7; the D gene is possibly TRBD1 (5 bases). The CDR3 contains 14 residues. The germline V and J ends were trimmed by 3 bases and 3 bases, with 12 bases remaining between them. Looked up from germline, CDR1 is LGHDT and CDR2 is YNNKEL (reference sequence). The CDR3 loop reads CASSHRQTYYEQYF. In nucleotides, the CDR3 is TGTGCCAGCAGCCACCGACAGACCTACTACGAGCAGTACTTC.